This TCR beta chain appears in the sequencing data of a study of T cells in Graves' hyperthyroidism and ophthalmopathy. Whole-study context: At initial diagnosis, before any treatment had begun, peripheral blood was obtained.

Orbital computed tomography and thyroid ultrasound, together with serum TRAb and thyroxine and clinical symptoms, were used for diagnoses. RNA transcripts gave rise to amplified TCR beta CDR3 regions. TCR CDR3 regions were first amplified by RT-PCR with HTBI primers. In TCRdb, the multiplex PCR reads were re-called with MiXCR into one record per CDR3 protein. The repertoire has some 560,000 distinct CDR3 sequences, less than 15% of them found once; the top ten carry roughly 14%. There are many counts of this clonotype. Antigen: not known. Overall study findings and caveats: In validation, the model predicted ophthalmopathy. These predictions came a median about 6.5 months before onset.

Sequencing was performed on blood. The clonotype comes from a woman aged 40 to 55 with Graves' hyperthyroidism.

The chain's CDR3 is CASSLGGSDTGELFF. CDR3 DNA sequence: TGTGCCAGCAGCTTAGGTGGGAGTGACACCGGGGAGCTGTTTTTT. The genes are TRBV11-2 and TRBJ2-2, with D tentatively TRBD2 (5 bases). The germline V and J ends were trimmed by 1 base and 3 bases, with 9 bases remaining between them. Germline V lookup: CDR1 SGHAT, CDR2 FQNNGV. The CDR3 totals 15 residues.